What follows is one TCR beta chain and its context. Sequencing was performed with immunoSEQ multiplex PCR; in TCRdb, only in-frame clones are kept and a portion is missing. The sample lists 90,000 to 95,000 clones, around 93% seen once, with 0.9% to 0.95% in the top ten. This entry is derived from a study of T cell changes during pregnancy in multiple sclerosis. Trimming at V came to 8 bases and at J to 9 bases, leaving 8 bases not matched to a gene. CDR3 length equals 12 residues. Germline CDR1 reads MNHEY; CDR2 reads SVGAGI. The chain employs TRBV6-5 and TRBJ2-7; 9 bases are a match to TRBD1. The receptor was isolated from a female donor with multiple sclerosis, enrolled in a pregnancy study. The source material was peripheral blood, sampled before pregnancy. The CDR3 region is CASRQGESAQYF. Written as DNA, the CDR3 is TGTGCCAGCCGACAGGGGGAGTCTGCGCAGTACTTC.